A single sample is the source of the 31 T cell receptor beta chains below, sequenced in a study of radiotherapy plus CTLA-4 blockade in lung cancer. The protocol was immunoSEQ multiplex PCR, while the TCRdb copy is restricted to in-frame clones and leaves out a portion. Of 89,000 or so clones in the sample, around 83% were seen once. This sample comprised peripheral blood, obtained from a patient treated with radiotherapy plus ipilimumab. Source of these receptors: a human donor with non-small cell lung cancer who had a partial response to radiotherapy plus ipilimumab.

The chain combines TRBV9 with TRBJ2-6; 8 nucleotides align to TRBD2. Germline V gene data show CDR1 as SGDLS and CDR2 as YYNGEE. The CDR3 is 18 amino acids. Losses at the gene ends were 2 bases for V and 3 bases for J; bases not matched to a gene: 10. The DNA of the CDR3 is TGTGCCAGCAGCGTCCCAGCGGGCGGGGGGAGTGGGGCCAACGTCCTGACTTTC. This translates into CASSVPAGGGSGANVLTF. Drawing the rest from reference TRBV9 and TRBJ2-6, the complete variable domain is DSGVTQTPKHLITATGQRVTLRCSPRSGDLSVYWYQQSLDQGLQFLIQYYNGEERAKGNILERFSAQQFPDLHSELNLSSLELGDSALYFCASSVPAGGGSGANVLTFGAGSRLTVL.

This chain joins TRBV11-2 and TRBJ2-5; 13 bases are shared with TRBD2. Germline values: CDR1 SGHAT, CDR2 FQNNGV. This CDR3 has 17 residues. Trimming removed 6 bases from V and 1 base from J; junction bases left unmatched: 8. The CDR3 DNA reads TGTGCCAGCAGAGGGACTAGCGGGGTGATGACCCAAGAGACCCAGTACTTC. This encodes CASRGTSGVMTQETQYF.

The V call is TRBV5-5, the J call TRBJ1-5; weak D call: TRBD1 (6 bases). Trimming removed 0 bases from V and 6 bases from J, with 7 bases in between. CDR3 size: 13 residues. The germline V gene has CDR1 SGHKS and CDR2 YYEKEE (reference sequence). CDR3 region: CASSLVRGQPQHF. For the CDR3, the DNA is TGTGCCAGCAGCTTGGTCAGGGGTCAGCCCCAGCATTTT.

This clone has only one observation. The chain links TRBV30 to TRBJ2-7; 9 nucleotides match TRBD2. V lost 0 bases and J lost 6; bases outside the gene matches: 6. There are 14 residues in the CDR3. Germline CDR1 and CDR2: GTSNPN and SVGIG (reference sequence). CDR3 region: CAWSVSLAGSEQYF. Written as DNA, the CDR3 is TGTGCCTGGAGTGTAAGTCTAGCGGGGTCCGAGCAGTACTTC.

This chain joins TRBV6-1 and TRBJ1-2; 8 nucleotides line up with TRBD1. Unmatched junction bases numbered 9, after V lost 4 bases and J lost 8 bases. In germline, CDR1 is MNHNS, CDR2 SASEGT. The CDR3 contains 14 residues. DNA for the CDR3: TGTGCCAGCAGTGGGACGCAGGGGGCCCGCGGCTACACCTTC. As protein: CASSGTQGARGYTF.

The V call is TRBV6-5, the J call TRBJ1-4, with 7 bases identical to TRBD1. The CDR3 is 11 residues long. With 6 bases clipped from V and 16 bases from J, the junction kept 8 bases outside the gene matches. Germline loops: CDR1 MNHEY, CDR2 SVGAGI. The CDR3 region is CASSFRGLEFF. The CDR3 bases are TGTGCCAGCAGCTTCAGGGGGTTGGAGTTTTTT.

The genes are TRBV5-3 and TRBJ1-1; 7 nucleotides align to TRBD1. TRBV5-3 is filed as an ORF, its function uncertain. The trim removed 2 bases at V and 1 base at J, leaving 5 bases unmatched. This CDR3 has 15 residues. The DNA for the CDR3 is TGTGCCAGAAGCTTTGGAACAGGGGAGAACACTGAAGCTTTCTTT. Its protein product is CARSFGTGENTEAFF.

This chain links TRBV7-2 with TRBJ2-5, with a possible D match to TRBD2 (5 bases). The CDR3 runs 15 residues. The germline V gene encodes CDR1 SGHTA and CDR2 FQGNSA. V was cut by 3 bases and J by 5 bases, with 16 bases left in between. The CDR3 here is CASSFGLAARETQYF. The CDR3 nucleotides are TGTGCCAGCAGCTTTGGGCTAGCCGCAAGGGAGACCCAGTACTTC.

The chain joins TRBV19 to TRBJ2-3; weak D call: TRBD2 (6 bases). The germline V and J ends were trimmed by 5 bases and 5 bases, with 14 bases remaining between them. Germline CDR1 LNHDA, CDR2 SQIVND (reference sequence). The CDR3 extends over 14 amino acids. CDR3 in DNA: TGTGCCAGTAGTTCCTCGGGAGTGCTAGATACGCAGTATTTT. It is translated as CASSSSGVLDTQYF.

This chain uses TRBV5-8 with TRBJ2-6, with D possibly matching TRBD2 (5 bases). V lost 4 bases and J 0 bases, leaving 14 bases between the germline ends. The CDR3 extends over 17 amino acids. Germline CDR1 is SGHTS and CDR2 is YDEGEE. The CDR3 reads CASSVRRLSSGANVLTF. As DNA, the CDR3 is TGTGCCAGCAGCGTGAGGAGGCTAAGCTCTGGGGCCAACGTCCTGACTTTC. The complete variable domain, with remaining parts taken from reference TRBV5-8 and TRBJ2-6, reads EAGVTQSPTHLIKTRGQQATLRCSPISGHTSVYWYQQALGLGLQFLLWYDEGEERNRGNFPPRFSGRQFPNYSSELNVNALELEDSALYLCASSVRRLSSGANVLTFGAGSRLTVL.

This clone was seen more than once but under ten times. V and J are TRBV9 and TRBJ1-5, with D uncertain. V was shortened by 1 base and J by 4 bases, with 6 bases between the two germline ends. Germline V gene sequence: CDR1 SGDLS, CDR2 YYNGEE. The CDR3 has 13 amino acids. The CDR3 DNA sequence: TGTGCCAGCAGCGTATCCGGGAATCAGCCCCAGCATTTT. Translating gives CASSVSGNQPQHF.

The CDR3 spells CASSQSGLENTEAFF. CDR3 bases: TGTGCCAGCAGTCAAAGCGGACTAGAGAACACTGAAGCTTTCTTT. The gene calls are TRBV28 and TRBJ1-1; no definite D call. Looked up from germline, CDR1 is MDHEN and CDR2 is SYDVKM. The CDR3 runs 15 residues. The V end was cut by 5 bases, the J end by 1 base, with 14 bases between.

This clone was observed a few times. The chain couples TRBV4-1 to TRBJ1-3, with TRBD1 matching over 7 bases. Germline lookup yields CDR1 MGHRA and CDR2 YSYEKL. The CDR3 totals 19 residues. V was pared by 0 bases and J by 0 bases, with 11 bases of the junction left unmatched. The CDR3 spells CASSQDSAWGQRSGNTIYF. The CDR3 DNA is TGCGCCAGCAGCCAAGATAGCGCTTGGGGACAGCGCTCTGGAAACACCATATATTTT.

The rearrangement uses TRBV6-5 and TRBJ2-5; 8 nucleotides line up with TRBD1. The DNA end lines up better with TRBJ2-7; the J call may be wrong. Germline V CDR1 and CDR2: MNHEY, SVGAGI. The CDR3 runs to 15 residues. This CDR3 is CASSYIGTGTYEQYF. CDR3 coding DNA: TGTGCCAGCAGTTACATAGGGACAGGTACCTACGAGCAGTACTTC.

This clone came up a few times. In DNA form, the CDR3 reads TGTGCCAGCAGTTTAGTGACAGGGGCCCAAGAGACCCAGTACTTC. This translates into CASSLVTGAQETQYF. V gene TRBV6-5 combines with J gene TRBJ2-5, with 8 bases aligning to TRBD1. There are 15 residues in the CDR3. Germline trimming cut 4 bases from V and 1 base from J; bases unmatched to any gene: 5. Germline V gene sequence: CDR1 MNHEY, CDR2 SVGAGI.

V gene TRBV5-4 combines with J gene TRBJ2-7, with D perhaps TRBD2 (5 bases). The germline CDR1 and CDR2 sequences are SGHNT and YYREEE (reference sequence). There are 14 residues in the CDR3. With 4 bases removed from V and 1 base from J, the gap between germline ends came to 12 bases. In DNA form, the CDR3 reads TGTGCCAGCAGCCCTCGGACTGGATCCTACGAGCAGTACTTC. Its translation: CASSPRTGSYEQYF.

The chain is built from TRBV7-8 and TRBJ1-2; D gene unclear. The ends were cut back, 5 bases at V and 4 bases at J, with 14 bases in the middle. This CDR3 is 14 amino acids long. Looked up from germline, CDR1 is SGHVS and CDR2 is FQNEAQ. The CDR3 sequence: CASSPGREVYGYTF. CDR3 DNA: TGTGCCAGCAGCCCCGGACGGGAAGTCTATGGCTACACCTTC.

J is TRBJ2-6 and V is TRBV5-1, with D possibly TRBD1 on 6 matching bases. The CDR3 is 19 residues long. The V and J ends lost 6 bases and 2 bases respectively, with 24 bases between them. Germline CDR1 is SGHRS and CDR2 is YFSETQ. CDR3 sequence reads: CASIKDPQGSSPGANVLTF. The CDR3 DNA sequence: TGCGCCAGCATAAAAGACCCACAGGGTAGCAGCCCTGGGGCCAACGTCCTGACTTTC.

This clone has only a few counts. The gene calls are TRBV5-1 and TRBJ1-1; perhaps TRBD1 as D (6 bases). CDR3 length: 14 amino acids. Per the germline V gene, CDR1 is SGHRS and CDR2 is YFSETQ. Trimming cost V 3 bases and J 0 bases, with 9 bases left between them. The CDR3 region has the DNA TGCGCCAGCAGCTCCAGGGGCTTGAACACTGAAGCTTTCTTT. Translated, it gives CASSSRGLNTEAFF.

The rearrangement joins TRBV28 to TRBJ2-7; 8 bases match TRBD1. The germline V gene encodes CDR1 MDHEN and CDR2 SYDVKM. J gave up 7 bases and V 4 bases, and 9 bases lay outside the gene matches. This CDR3 spans 14 amino acids. The CDR3 DNA follows: TGTGCCAGCAGTTCCGGGACAGGCGTATGGGAGCAGTACTTC. It yields the protein CASSSGTGVWEQYF.

The V and J genes are TRBV27 and TRBJ2-7; TRBD2 matches at 9 bases. Unmatched junction bases numbered 8, after V lost 3 bases and J lost 5 bases. The CDR3 spans 15 residues. CDR1 is MNHEY, CDR2 SMNVEV, per germline (reference sequence). The CDR3 DNA reads as TGTGCCAGCAGTTTTAGGGTAGCGGGAGCCCACGAGCAGTACTTC. Amino acid sequence: CASSFRVAGAHEQYF.

The V call is TRBV4-1, the J call TRBJ2-7; D might be TRBD2 (5 bases). Germline V gene sequence: CDR1 MGHRA, CDR2 YSYEKL. Trimming took 3 bases from V and 6 from J, leaving 21 bases between them. This CDR3 contains 16 residues. CDR3 amino acids: CASSQLRGNHPGEQYF. Here the CDR3 DNA reads TGCGCCAGCAGCCAGTTACGAGGGAATCACCCCGGCGAGCAGTACTTC.

V is TRBV7-2 and J is TRBJ2-3, with TRBD2 matching 12 bases. This CDR3 has 16 amino acids. Germline CDR1 reads SGHTA; CDR2 reads FQGNSA. Trimming cost V 1 base and J 4 bases; bases outside gene matches: 3. CDR3 bases: TGTGCCAGCAGCTTAGGACTAGCGGGGGAGGCAGATACGCAGTATTTT. As protein: CASSLGLAGEADTQYF.

The chain is built from TRBV28 and TRBJ1-2, with no clear D. CDR1 and CDR2 from the germline V gene are MDHEN and SYDVKM. V was trimmed by 3 bases and J by 3 bases, leaving 11 bases between them. CDR3 length: 14 residues. The CDR3 DNA reads as TGTGCCAGCAGTTTGGGCCAGACCTACTATGGCTACACCTTC. Translated: CASSLGQTYYGYTF.

The chain employs TRBV29-1 and TRBJ2-3, with D unresolved. Looked up from germline, CDR1 is SQVTM and CDR2 is ANQGSEA. V was pared by 4 bases and J by 0 bases, with 11 bases between. This CDR3 is 14 amino acids long. The CDR3 bases are TGCAGCGTTGGAGTGGTCTTGAGCACAGATACGCAGTATTTT. Translating gives CSVGVVLSTDTQYF.

V gene TRBV9 combines with J gene TRBJ1-1, with D possibly TRBD1 on 6 matching bases. The germline CDR1 and CDR2 sequences are SGDLS and YYNGEE. CDR3 length equals 14 residues. V was pared by 0 bases and J by 7 bases, with 13 bases between. For the CDR3, the DNA is TGTGCCAGCAGCGTAGGACTGGGACAAGGTGAAGCTTTCTTT. This translates into CASSVGLGQGEAFF.

This sequence joins TRBV28 and TRBJ1-2, with 7 bases fitting TRBD1. The length of the CDR3 is 14 residues. Germline V gene sequence: CDR1 MDHEN, CDR2 SYDVKM. With V trimmed by 7 bases and J by 0 bases, 5 bases remained unmatched. This CDR3 reads CASTLQGTNYGYTF. CDR3 in DNA: TGTGCCAGCACCCTACAGGGGACTAACTATGGCTACACCTTC.

The chain joins TRBV5-1 to TRBJ1-4, with 12 positions matching TRBD1. CDR3 length: 17 amino acids. Germline values: CDR1 SGHRS, CDR2 YFSETQ. V lost 3 bases, J lost 7 bases, and 10 bases stayed unmatched. The CDR3 protein is CASSSPGTGGVPEKLFF. In nucleotides, the CDR3 is TGCGCCAGCAGCTCCCCAGGGACAGGGGGCGTACCTGAAAAACTGTTTTTT.

This clone was detected a few times. This chain connects TRBV5-1 to TRBJ2-7; 9 nucleotides match TRBD2. Germline trimming cut 3 bases from V and 1 base from J; bases unmatched to any gene: 2. This CDR3 has 14 amino acids. Germline V gene lookup returns CDR1 SGHRS and CDR2 YFSETQ. CDR3 DNA: TGCGCCAGCAGCTCTAGCGGGAATTCCTACGAGCAGTACTTC. Its translation: CASSSSGNSYEQYF.

The chain employs TRBV5-1 and TRBJ2-7; 11 bases are shared with TRBD1. Trimming at V came to 9 bases and at J to 4 bases, leaving 12 bases not matched to a gene. CDR3 length: 15 amino acids. The germline CDR1 and CDR2 sequences are SGHRS and YFSETQ. The DNA of the CDR3 is TGCGCCACCTCCCCCCGGACAGGGGGCGCGTACGAGCAGTACTTC. Amino acids: CATSPRTGGAYEQYF.

This CDR3 reads CASTRLAGFNEQFF. The CDR3 nucleotides read TGTGCCAGCACCCGACTAGCGGGATTCAATGAGCAGTTCTTC. This sequence joins TRBV11-2 and TRBJ2-1, with 11 bases identical to TRBD2. Germline V CDR1 and CDR2: SGHAT, FQNNGV. The CDR3 sequence is 14 residues long. After removal of 7 bases from V and 6 bases from J, the junction contained 5 bases not matched to a gene.